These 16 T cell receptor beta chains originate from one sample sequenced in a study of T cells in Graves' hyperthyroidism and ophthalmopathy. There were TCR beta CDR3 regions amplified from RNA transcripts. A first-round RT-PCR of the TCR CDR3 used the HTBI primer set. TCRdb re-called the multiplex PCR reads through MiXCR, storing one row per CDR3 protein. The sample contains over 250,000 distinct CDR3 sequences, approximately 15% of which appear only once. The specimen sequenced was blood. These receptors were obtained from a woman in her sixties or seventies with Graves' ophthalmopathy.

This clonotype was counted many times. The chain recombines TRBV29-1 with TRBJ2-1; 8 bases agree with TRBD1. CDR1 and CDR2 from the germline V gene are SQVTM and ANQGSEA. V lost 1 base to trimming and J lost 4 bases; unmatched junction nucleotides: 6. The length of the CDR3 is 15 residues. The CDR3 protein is CSVEGGQVIYNEQFF. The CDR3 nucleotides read TGCAGCGTTGAAGGGGGACAGGTGATATACAATGAGCAGTTCTTC.

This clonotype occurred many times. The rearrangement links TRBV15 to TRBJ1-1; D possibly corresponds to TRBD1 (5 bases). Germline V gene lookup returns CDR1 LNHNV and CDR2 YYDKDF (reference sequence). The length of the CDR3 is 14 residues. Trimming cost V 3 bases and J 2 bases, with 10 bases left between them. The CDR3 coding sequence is TGTGCCACCAGCAGTGGGACCCTAAACACTGAAGCTTTCTTT. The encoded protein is CATSSGTLNTEAFF. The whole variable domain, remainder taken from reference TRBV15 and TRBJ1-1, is DAMVIQNPRYQVTQFGKPVTLSCSQTLNHNVMYWYQQKSSQAPKLLFHYYDKDFNNEADTPDNFQSRRPNTSFCFLDIRSPGLGDTAMYLCATSSGTLNTEAFFGQGTRLTVV.

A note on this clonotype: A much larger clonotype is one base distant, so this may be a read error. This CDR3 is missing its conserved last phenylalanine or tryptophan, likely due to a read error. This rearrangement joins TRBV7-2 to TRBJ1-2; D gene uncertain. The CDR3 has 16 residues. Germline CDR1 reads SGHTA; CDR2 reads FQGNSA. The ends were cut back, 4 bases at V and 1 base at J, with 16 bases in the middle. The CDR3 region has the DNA TGTGCCAGCAGCTCCCCAGCTCGCCGCTATAACTATGGCTACACCCTC. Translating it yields CASSSPARRYNYGYTL.

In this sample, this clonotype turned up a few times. In DNA form, the CDR3 reads TGTGCCAGTAGTAAGGAGACAGGGCTAGGGGCTTATAGCAATCAGCCCCAGCATTTT. Amino acid sequence: CASSKETGLGAYSNQPQHF. The chain uses TRBV19 and TRBJ1-5, with 7 bases that match TRBD1. CDR1 is LNHDA, CDR2 SQIVND, per germline (reference sequence). The trim removed 4 bases at V and 0 bases at J, leaving 15 bases unmatched. The CDR3 covers 19 residues.

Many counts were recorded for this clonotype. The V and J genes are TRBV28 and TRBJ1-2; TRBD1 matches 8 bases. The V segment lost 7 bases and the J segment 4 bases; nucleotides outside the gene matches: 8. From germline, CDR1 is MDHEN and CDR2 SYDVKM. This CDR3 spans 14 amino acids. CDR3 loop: CASIPAGGSYGYTF. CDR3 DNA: TGTGCCAGCATTCCGGCAGGGGGCAGCTATGGCTACACCTTC.

The CDR3 DNA reads as TGTGCCATAGGGGGACCTAATGAAAAACTGTTTTTT. It specifies CAIGGPNEKLFF. The chain has TRBV6-1 and TRBJ1-4, with D possibly TRBD1 on 6 matching bases. The V end lost 10 bases, the J end lost 3 bases, and 9 bases lay between the germline ends. Germline V gives CDR1 MNHNS, CDR2 SASEGT. The CDR3 covers 12 residues.

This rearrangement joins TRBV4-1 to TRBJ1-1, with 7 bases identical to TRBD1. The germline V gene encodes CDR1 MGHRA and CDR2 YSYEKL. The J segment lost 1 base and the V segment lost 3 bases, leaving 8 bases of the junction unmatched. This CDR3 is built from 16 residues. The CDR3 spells CASSHPQTGSNTEAFF. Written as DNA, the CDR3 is TGCGCCAGCAGCCATCCCCAGACAGGGTCGAACACTGAAGCTTTCTTT.

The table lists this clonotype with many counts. This chain's CDR3 is CASSSRQGRGYTF. CDR3 in DNA: TGTGCCAGCAGCTCAAGACAGGGCCGGGGCTACACCTTC. The V gene is TRBV7-3, the J gene TRBJ1-2, with 7 nucleotides matching TRBD1. Per germline, CDR1 SGHTA and CDR2 FQGTGA. The trim removed 4 bases at V and 8 bases at J, leaving 7 bases unmatched. This CDR3 contains 13 residues. The whole variable domain, filled in from reference TRBV7-3 and TRBJ1-2, reads GAGVSQTPSNKVTEKGKYVELRCDPISGHTALYWYRQSLGQGPEFLIYFQGTGAADDSGLPNDRFFAVRPEGSVSTLKIQRTERGDSAVYLCASSSRQGRGYTFGSGTRLTVV.

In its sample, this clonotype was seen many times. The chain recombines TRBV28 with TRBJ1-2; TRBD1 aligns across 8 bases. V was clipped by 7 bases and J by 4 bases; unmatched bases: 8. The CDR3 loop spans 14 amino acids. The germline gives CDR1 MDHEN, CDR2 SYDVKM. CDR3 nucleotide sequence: TGTGCCAGCATCCCGGACAGGGAGGTCTATGGCTACACCTTC. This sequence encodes CASIPDREVYGYTF.

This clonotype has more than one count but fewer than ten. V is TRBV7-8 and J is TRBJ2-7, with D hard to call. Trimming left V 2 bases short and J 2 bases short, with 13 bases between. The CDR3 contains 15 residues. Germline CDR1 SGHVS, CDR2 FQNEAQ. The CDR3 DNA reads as TGTGCCAGCAGCTTATCTGGGCGGACGACCTACGAGCAGTACTTC. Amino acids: CASSLSGRTTYEQYF. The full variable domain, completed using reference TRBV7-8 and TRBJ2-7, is GAGVSQSPRYKVAKRGQDVALRCDPISGHVSLFWYQQALGQGPEFLTYFQNEAQLDKSGLPSDRFFAERPEGSVSTLKIQRTQQEDSAVYLCASSLSGRTTYEQYFGPGTRLTVT.

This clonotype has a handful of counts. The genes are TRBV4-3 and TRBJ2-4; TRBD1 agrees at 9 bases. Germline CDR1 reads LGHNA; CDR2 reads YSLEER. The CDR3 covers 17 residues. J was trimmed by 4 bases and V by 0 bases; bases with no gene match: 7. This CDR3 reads CASSQDLPGQGKNIQYF. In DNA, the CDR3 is TGCGCCAGCAGCCAAGACCTGCCGGGACAGGGAAAAAACATTCAGTACTTC.

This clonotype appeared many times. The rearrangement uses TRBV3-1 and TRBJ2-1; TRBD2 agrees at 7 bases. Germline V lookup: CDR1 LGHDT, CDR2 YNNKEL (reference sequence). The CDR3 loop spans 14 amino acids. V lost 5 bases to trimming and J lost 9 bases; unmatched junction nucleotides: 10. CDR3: CASSNGGSGVEQFF. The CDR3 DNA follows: TGTGCCAGCAGCAACGGGGGGAGTGGGGTTGAGCAGTTCTTC.

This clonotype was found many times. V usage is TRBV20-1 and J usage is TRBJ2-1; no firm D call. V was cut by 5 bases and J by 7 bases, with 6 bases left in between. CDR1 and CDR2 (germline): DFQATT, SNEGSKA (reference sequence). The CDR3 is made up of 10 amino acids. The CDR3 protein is CSALGNEQFF. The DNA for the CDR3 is TGCAGTGCTTTGGGGAATGAGCAGTTCTTC.

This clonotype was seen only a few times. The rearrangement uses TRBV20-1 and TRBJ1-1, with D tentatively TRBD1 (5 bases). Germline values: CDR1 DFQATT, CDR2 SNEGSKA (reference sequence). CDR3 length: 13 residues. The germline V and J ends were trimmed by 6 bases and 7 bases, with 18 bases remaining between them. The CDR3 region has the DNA TGCAGTGCAACTCCGGGACCGGCGATTGAAGCTTTCTTT. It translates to CSATPGPAIEAFF.

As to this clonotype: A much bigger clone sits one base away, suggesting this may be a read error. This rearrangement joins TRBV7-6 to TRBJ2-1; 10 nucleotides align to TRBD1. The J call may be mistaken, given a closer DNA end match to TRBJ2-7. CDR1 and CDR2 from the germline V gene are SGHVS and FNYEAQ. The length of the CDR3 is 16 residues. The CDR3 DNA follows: TGTGCCAGCAGCTTATGGACCGGGACAGGGGCCAATGAGCAGTACTTC. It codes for CASSLWTGTGANEQYF.

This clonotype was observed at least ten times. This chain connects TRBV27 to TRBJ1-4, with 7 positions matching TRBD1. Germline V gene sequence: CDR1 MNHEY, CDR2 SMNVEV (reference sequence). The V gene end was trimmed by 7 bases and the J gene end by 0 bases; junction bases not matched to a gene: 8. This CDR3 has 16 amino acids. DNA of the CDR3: TGTGCCAGCAAAAGGGGGACAGCTTCAACTAATGAAAAACTGTTTTTT. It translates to CASKRGTASTNEKLFF.